These 10 T cell receptor beta chains were sequenced from one sample in a study of T cell repertoires in cytomegalovirus infection. Antigens for these TCRs are unknown. Each CDR3 protein gets one entry after TCRdb re-called the reads with MiXCR. The table includes approximately 730,000 distinct CDR3 sequences, about 28% detected once. The sample consisted of cultured CD8+ T cells from PBMCs, taken from culture after CMV antigen stimulation. These receptors originate from a human donor in good health (CMV status not recorded). Some clones in this sample may be carry-over from other donors' samples.

This clonotype was recorded once. The junction departs from the called germline gene at one end, perhaps through a read error. The chain couples TRBV5-8 to TRBJ2-3, with D perhaps matching TRBD2 (6 bases). The CDR3 runs 14 residues. Germline V lookup: CDR1 SGHTS, CDR2 YDEGEE. CDR3 DNA: TGTGCCAGCAGATTGGAGGGACCTCCAGATACGCAGTATTTT. As protein: CASRLEGPPDTQYF.

This rearrangement joins TRBV2 to TRBJ1-1, with D maybe TRBD1 (5 bases). The V and J ends lost 6 bases and 12 bases respectively, with 11 bases between them. Germline CDR1 SNHLY, CDR2 FYNNEI. CDR3 length: 10 residues. The CDR3 DNA is TGTGCCAGCAGCTCCAGGGAAACTTTCTTT. It encodes CASSSRETFF. The full variable domain, in which reference TRBV2 and TRBJ1-1 provide the parts outside the CDR3, is EPEVTQTPSHQVTQMGQEVILRCVPISNHLYFYWYRQILGQKVEFLVSFYNNEISEKSEIFDDQFSVERPDGSNFTLKIRSTKLEDSAMYFCASSSRETFFGQGTRLTVV.

The rearrangement uses TRBV10-2 and TRBJ2-7; 12 bases fit TRBD1. In germline, CDR1 is WSHSY, CDR2 SAAADI. V lost 6 bases, J lost 5 bases, and 5 bases stayed unmatched. The CDR3 contains 14 residues. CDR3 nucleotides: TGCGCCAGCAGGCTGGGACAGGGGGCAGACGAGCAGTACTTC. This codes for CASRLGQGADEQYF.

V is TRBV7-9 and J is TRBJ2-3; tentative D call: TRBD2 (5 bases). This CDR3 comprises 15 residues. Germline V gene lookup returns CDR1 SEHNR and CDR2 FQNEAQ (reference sequence). The V and J ends lost 5 bases and 6 bases respectively, with 18 bases between them. Here the CDR3 DNA reads TGTGCCAGCAGCGCGCTAGCAGTCATAACCGATACGCAGTATTTT. Its protein product is CASSALAVITDTQYF. The full variable domain, rest sourced from reference TRBV7-9 and TRBJ2-3, is DTGVSQNPRHKITKRGQNVTFRCDPISEHNRLYWYRQTLGQGPEFLTYFQNEAQLEKSRLLSDRFSAERPKGSFSTLEIQRTEQGDSAMYLCASSALAVITDTQYFGPGTRLTVL.

The chain couples TRBV3-1 to TRBJ2-5, with D perhaps TRBD1 or TRBD2 (5 bases each). From germline, CDR1 is LGHDT and CDR2 YNNKEL (reference sequence). This CDR3 contains 17 residues. V lost 4 bases, J lost 5 bases, and 23 bases lay in between. CDR3 residues: CASSPFIRDQVEETQYF. CDR3 DNA: TGTGCCAGCAGCCCCTTCATCCGGGACCAAGTAGAGGAGACCCAGTACTTC.

This chain links TRBV7-4 with TRBJ2-2; no reliable D call. Germline V gene lookup returns CDR1 SGHVT and CDR2 SQSDAQ. The CDR3 is 16 residues long. Trimming pared 0 bases from V and 4 bases from J, leaving 12 bases between. CDR3 sequence reads: CASSLAQVSGTGELFF. CDR3 bases: TGTGCCAGCAGCTTAGCCCAAGTGAGTGGCACCGGGGAGCTGTTTTTT.

The chain recombines TRBV7-2 with TRBJ2-7, with D unresolved. CDR3 length: 12 amino acids. V dropped 5 bases and J dropped 3 bases, with 8 bases sitting between them. CDR1 and CDR2 (germline): SGHTA, FQGNSA. The CDR3 DNA reads as TGTGCCAGCAGCGTTGGGCTCTACGAGCAGTACTTC. Its translation is CASSVGLYEQYF.

This clonotype was detected ten times or more. This chain connects TRBV7-2 to TRBJ2-4; D may be TRBD2 (6 bases). Germline CDR1 is SGHTA and CDR2 is FQGNSA. The length of the CDR3 is 15 residues. Trimming shortened V by 3 bases and J by 2 bases, and 11 bases separated the two germline ends. The CDR3 region is CASSFGTQTKNIQYF. CDR3 coding DNA: TGTGCCAGCAGCTTTGGGACTCAAACCAAAAACATTCAGTACTTC.

The chain couples TRBV27 to TRBJ2-2; unclear D gene. V lost 6 bases and J lost 6, with 17 bases in between. CDR1 MNHEY and CDR2 SMNVEV come from the germline V gene (reference sequence). The CDR3 runs 15 residues. CDR3 nucleotides: TGTGCCAGCAGCCCATTGGGTTTTTCCCCCGGGGAGCTGTTTTTT. Translated, it gives CASSPLGFSPGELFF.

Worth noting for this clonotype: A much larger clone is a single base away; this may be a read error. The rearrangement joins TRBV27 to TRBJ1-2, with D tentatively TRBD1 (6 bases). The CDR3 loop spans 15 amino acids. Germline V gene sequence: CDR1 MNHEY, CDR2 SMNVEV (reference sequence). The germline V and J ends were trimmed by 5 bases and 5 bases, with 18 bases remaining between them. The CDR3 loop reads CASSIGPTGLYGYTF. Here the CDR3 DNA reads TGTGCCAGCAGTATAGGCCCGACAGGATTGTATGGCTACACCTTC.